This record looks at one T cell receptor beta chain sequence and its context. The CDR3 is made up of 17 amino acids. V was clipped by 6 bases and J by 3 bases; unmatched bases: 6. TCRdb fed the RT-PCR reads into MiXCR, producing one record per CDR3 protein. Of over 300,000 distinct CDR3 sequences in the sample, roughly a fifth were seen once. This entry comes from a study of response to subunit inactivated influenza vaccine. Material: PBMCs from blood, obtained less than 22 months after vaccination. The chain employs TRBV12-3 or TRBV12-4 and TRBJ2-1, with TRBD2 matching over 15 bases. This sequence originates from a man aged 50 to 69 who received an inactivated influenza vaccine. In DNA, the CDR3 is TGTGCCAGCAGCCAAGGGACTAGCGGGAGGTTCTACAATGAGCAGTTCTTC. Amino acids: CASSQGTSGRFYNEQFF.